This TCR beta chain is drawn from a study of T-cell memory formation after mild COVID-19. The wider study: Across donors, TCR clusters were largely donor specific. Study observations and caveats: The main location of contracting CD4+ clones was CM and EM, and that of contracting CD8+ clones was EMRA. CD4+ bias marked clones expanding day 15 to 37, unlike balanced contracting clones. Second-wave clones peaking on day 37 lacked confirmed SARS-CoV-2 specificity.

A single record per CDR3 protein comes from TCRdb applying MiXCR to the 5' RACE reads. The sample carries approximately 150,000 distinct CDR3 sequences, 6% to 7% recorded once. In its sample, this clonotype was seen a few times. What it binds is not known. V dropped 2 bases and J dropped 6; count of bases not matched to a gene: 11. Per germline, CDR1 MGHRA and CDR2 YSYEKL. This CDR3 has 16 amino acids. The receptor's source is an adult woman who had mild COVID-19 (a few samples of this study predate the infection). Cell type and time point are not known. Material for sequencing was PBMCs or a T cell subset sorted from them (not recorded which). The V and J genes are TRBV4-1 and TRBJ1-2; TRBD1 matches 8 bases. The CDR3 region has the DNA TGCGCCAGCAGCCAAAACTCTCTAACAGGGGGGAATGGCTACACCTTC. This sequence encodes CASSQNSLTGGNGYTF.